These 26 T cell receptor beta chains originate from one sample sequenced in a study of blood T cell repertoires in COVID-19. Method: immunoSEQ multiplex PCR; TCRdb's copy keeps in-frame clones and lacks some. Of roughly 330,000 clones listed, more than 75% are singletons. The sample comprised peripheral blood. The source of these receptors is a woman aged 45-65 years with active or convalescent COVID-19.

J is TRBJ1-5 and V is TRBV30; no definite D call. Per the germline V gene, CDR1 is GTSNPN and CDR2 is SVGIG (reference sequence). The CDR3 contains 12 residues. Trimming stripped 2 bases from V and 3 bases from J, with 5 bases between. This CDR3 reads CAWSFNNQPQHF. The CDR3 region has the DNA TGTGCCTGGAGTTTTAACAATCAGCCCCAGCATTTT.

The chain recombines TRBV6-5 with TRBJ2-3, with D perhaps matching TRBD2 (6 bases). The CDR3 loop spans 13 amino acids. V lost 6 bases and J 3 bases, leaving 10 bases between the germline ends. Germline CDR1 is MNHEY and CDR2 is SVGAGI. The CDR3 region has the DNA TGTGCCAGCAGCCGCCGGGGGACAGATACGCAGTATTTT. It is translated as CASSRRGTDTQYF.

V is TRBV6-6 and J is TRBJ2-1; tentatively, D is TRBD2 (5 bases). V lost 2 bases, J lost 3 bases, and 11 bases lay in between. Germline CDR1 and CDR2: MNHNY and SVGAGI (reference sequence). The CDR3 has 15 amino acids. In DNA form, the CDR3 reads TGTGCCAGCAGTTACCCCGGCACTAGCTACAATGAGCAGTTCTTC. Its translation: CASSYPGTSYNEQFF.

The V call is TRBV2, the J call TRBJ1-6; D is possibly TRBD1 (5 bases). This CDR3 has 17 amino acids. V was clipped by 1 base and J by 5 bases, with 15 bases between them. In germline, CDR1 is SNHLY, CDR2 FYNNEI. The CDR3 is CASSEVRQGLNNSPLHF. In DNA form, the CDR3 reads TGTGCCAGCAGTGAAGTCCGGCAGGGTTTAAATAATTCACCCCTCCACTTT.

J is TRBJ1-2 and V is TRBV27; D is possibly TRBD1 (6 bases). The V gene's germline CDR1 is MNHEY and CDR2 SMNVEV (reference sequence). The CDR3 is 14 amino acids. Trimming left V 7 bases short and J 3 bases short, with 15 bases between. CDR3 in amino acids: CASKSQGRYYGYTF. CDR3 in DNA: TGTGCCAGCAAAAGCCAGGGGCGATACTATGGCTACACCTTC.

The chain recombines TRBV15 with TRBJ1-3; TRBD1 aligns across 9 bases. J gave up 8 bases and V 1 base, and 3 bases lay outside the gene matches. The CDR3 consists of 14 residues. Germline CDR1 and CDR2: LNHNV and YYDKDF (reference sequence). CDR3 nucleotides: TGTGCCACCAGCAGAGCGACAGGGGGGGACACCATATATTTT. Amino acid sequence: CATSRATGGDTIYF. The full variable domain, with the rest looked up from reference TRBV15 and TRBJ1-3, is DAMVIQNPRYQVTQFGKPVTLSCSQTLNHNVMYWYQQKSSQAPKLLFHYYDKDFNNEADTPDNFQSRRPNTSFCFLDIRSPGLGDTAMYLCATSRATGGDTIYFGEGSWLTVV.

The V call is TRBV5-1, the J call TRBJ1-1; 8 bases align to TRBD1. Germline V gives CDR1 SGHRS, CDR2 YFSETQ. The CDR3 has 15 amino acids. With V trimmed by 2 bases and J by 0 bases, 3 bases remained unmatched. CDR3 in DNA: TGCGCCAGCAGCTTCCTGACAGGGGTGAACACTGAAGCTTTCTTT. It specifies CASSFLTGVNTEAFF. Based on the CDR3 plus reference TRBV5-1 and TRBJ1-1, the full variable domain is KAGVTQTPRYLIKTRGQQVTLSCSPISGHRSVSWYQQTPGQGLQFLFEYFSETQRNKGNFPGRFSGRQFSNSRSEMNVSTLELGDSALYLCASSFLTGVNTEAFFGQGTRLTVV.

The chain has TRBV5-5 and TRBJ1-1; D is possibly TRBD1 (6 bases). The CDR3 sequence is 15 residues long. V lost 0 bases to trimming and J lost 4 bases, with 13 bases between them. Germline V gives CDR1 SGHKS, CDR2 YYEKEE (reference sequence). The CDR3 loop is CASSLESGAGTEAFF. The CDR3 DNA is TGTGCCAGCAGCTTGGAGTCAGGGGCAGGCACTGAAGCTTTCTTT.

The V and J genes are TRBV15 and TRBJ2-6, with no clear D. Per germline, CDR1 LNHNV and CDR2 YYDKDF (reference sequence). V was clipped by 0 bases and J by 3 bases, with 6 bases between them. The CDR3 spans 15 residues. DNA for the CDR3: TGTGCCACCAGCAGAGATCCTCGTGGGGCCAACGTCCTGACTTTC. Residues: CATSRDPRGANVLTF.

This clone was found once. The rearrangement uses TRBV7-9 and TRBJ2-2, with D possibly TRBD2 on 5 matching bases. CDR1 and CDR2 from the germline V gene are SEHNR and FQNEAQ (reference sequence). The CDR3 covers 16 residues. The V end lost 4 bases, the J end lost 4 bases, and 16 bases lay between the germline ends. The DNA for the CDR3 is TGTGCCAGCAGCTCGGGGTCACCGACGGCCACCGGGGAGCTGTTTTTT. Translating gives CASSSGSPTATGELFF. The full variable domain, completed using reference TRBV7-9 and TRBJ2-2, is DTGVSQNPRHKITKRGQNVTFRCDPISEHNRLYWYRQTLGQGPEFLTYFQNEAQLEKSRLLSDRFSAERPKGSFSTLEIQRTEQGDSAMYLCASSSGSPTATGELFFGEGSRLTVL.

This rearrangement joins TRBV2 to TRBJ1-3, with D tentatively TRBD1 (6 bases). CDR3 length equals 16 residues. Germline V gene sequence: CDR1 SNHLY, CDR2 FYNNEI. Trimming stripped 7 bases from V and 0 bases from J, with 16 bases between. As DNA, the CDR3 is TGTGCCAGCAATATAGCAGACAGGTCCTCTGGAAACACCATATATTTT. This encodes CASNIADRSSGNTIYF.

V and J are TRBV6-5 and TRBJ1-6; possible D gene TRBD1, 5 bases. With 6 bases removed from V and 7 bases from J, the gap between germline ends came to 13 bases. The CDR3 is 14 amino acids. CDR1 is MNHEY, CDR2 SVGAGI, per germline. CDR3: CASRRQKFNSPLHF. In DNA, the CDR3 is TGTGCCAGCAGAAGACAGAAGTTCAATTCACCCCTCCACTTT.

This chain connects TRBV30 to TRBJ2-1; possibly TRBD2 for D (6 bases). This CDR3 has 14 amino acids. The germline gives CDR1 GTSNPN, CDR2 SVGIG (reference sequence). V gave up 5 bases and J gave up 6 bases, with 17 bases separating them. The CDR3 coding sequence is TGTGCCTGGCGGGACTCCAGTCTCTCCAATGAGCAGTTCTTC. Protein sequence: CAWRDSSLSNEQFF.

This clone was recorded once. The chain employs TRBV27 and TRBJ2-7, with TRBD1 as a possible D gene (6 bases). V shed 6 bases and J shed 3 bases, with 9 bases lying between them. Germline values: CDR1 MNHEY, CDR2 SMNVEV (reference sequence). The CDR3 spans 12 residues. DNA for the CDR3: TGTGCCAGCAGCGCGACAGGCTACGAGCAGTACTTC. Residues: CASSATGYEQYF.

The CDR3 DNA is TGTGCCAGTAGTATAACGGTTATCGTCTATGGCTACACCTTC. This encodes CASSITVIVYGYTF. The chain combines TRBV19 with TRBJ1-2; D unresolved. Germline V gene lookup returns CDR1 LNHDA and CDR2 SQIVND (reference sequence). This CDR3 is built from 14 residues. V shed 2 bases and J shed 4 bases, with 11 bases lying between them.

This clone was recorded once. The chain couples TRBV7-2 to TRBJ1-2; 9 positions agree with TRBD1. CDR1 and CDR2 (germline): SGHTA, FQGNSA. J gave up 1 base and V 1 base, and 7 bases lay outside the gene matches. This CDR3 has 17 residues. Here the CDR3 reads CASSLVVGTGINYGYTF. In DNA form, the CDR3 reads TGTGCCAGCAGCTTAGTTGTGGGGACAGGGATTAACTATGGCTACACCTTC.

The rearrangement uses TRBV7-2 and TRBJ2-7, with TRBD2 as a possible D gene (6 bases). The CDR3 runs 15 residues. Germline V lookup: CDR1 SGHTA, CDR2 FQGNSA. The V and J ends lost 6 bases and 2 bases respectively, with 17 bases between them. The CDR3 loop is CASRKAGLSTYEQYF. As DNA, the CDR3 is TGTGCCAGCAGAAAGGCGGGACTCAGTACCTACGAGCAGTACTTC.

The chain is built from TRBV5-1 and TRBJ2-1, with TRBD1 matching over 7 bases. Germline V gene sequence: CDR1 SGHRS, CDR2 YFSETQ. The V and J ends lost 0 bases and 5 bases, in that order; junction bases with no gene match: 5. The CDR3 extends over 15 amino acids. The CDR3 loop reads CASSLGQGYDNEQFF. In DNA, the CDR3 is TGCGCCAGCAGCTTGGGACAGGGATATGACAATGAGCAGTTCTTC.

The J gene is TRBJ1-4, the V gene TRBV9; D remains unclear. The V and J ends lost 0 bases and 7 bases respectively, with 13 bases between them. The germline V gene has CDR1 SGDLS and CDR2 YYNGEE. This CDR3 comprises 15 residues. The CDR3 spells CASSVGRTHSEKLFF. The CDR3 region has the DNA TGTGCCAGCAGCGTAGGTCGCACTCACTCTGAAAAACTGTTTTTT. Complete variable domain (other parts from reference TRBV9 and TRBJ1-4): DSGVTQTPKHLITATGQRVTLRCSPRSGDLSVYWYQQSLDQGLQFLIQYYNGEERAKGNILERFSAQQFPDLHSELNLSSLELGDSALYFCASSVGRTHSEKLFFGSGTQLSVL.

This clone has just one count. The CDR3 region is CASSLATTYNSPLHF. The CDR3 DNA reads as TGTGCCAGCAGCTTAGCGACAACCTATAATTCACCCCTCCACTTT. The chain recombines TRBV11-2 with TRBJ1-6; D not certain. This CDR3 contains 15 residues. Between the trimmed V and J ends, which lost 1 base and 2 bases, there was a span of 6 bases. Germline V gives CDR1 SGHAT, CDR2 FQNNGV.

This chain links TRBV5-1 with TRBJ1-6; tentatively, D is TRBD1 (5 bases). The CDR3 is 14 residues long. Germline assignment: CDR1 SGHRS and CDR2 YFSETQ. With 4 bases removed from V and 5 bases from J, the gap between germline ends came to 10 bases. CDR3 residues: CASSRQRDNSPLHF. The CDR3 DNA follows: TGCGCCAGCAGCCGACAGAGAGATAATTCACCCCTCCACTTT. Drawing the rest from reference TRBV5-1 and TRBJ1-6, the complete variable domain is KAGVTQTPRYLIKTRGQQVTLSCSPISGHRSVSWYQQTPGQGLQFLFEYFSETQRNKGNFPGRFSGRQFSNSRSEMNVSTLELGDSALYLCASSRQRDNSPLHFGNGTRLTVT.

CDR3 in DNA: TGTGCCAGCAGTACGCGACTAGCGGGGGGGGATGAGCAGTTCTTC. This codes for CASSTRLAGGDEQFF. The chain has TRBV6-5 and TRBJ2-1, with TRBD2 matching over 14 bases. Germline V CDR1 and CDR2: MNHEY, SVGAGI. J was trimmed by 8 bases and V by 5 bases; bases with no gene match: 5. The CDR3 totals 15 residues.

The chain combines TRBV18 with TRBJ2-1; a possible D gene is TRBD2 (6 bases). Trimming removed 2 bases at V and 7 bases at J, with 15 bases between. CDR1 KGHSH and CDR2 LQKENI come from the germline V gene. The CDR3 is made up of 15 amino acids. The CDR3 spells CASSPLEGTRNEQFF. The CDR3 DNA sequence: TGTGCCAGCTCACCATTGGAGGGAACTCGGAATGAGCAGTTCTTC.

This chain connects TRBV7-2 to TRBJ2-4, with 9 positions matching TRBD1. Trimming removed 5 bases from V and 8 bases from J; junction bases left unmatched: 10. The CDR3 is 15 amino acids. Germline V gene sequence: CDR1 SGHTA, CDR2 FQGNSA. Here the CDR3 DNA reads TGTGCCAGCAGCCTCCGGGGGGACAGGGCGGACATTCAGTACTTC. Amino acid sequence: CASSLRGDRADIQYF.

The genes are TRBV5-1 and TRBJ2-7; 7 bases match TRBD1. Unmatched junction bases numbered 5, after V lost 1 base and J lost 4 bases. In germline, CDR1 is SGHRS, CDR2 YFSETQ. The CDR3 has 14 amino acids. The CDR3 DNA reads TGCGCCAGCAGCTTGAAGGGGGCCCTTTACGAGCAGTACTTC. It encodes CASSLKGALYEQYF.

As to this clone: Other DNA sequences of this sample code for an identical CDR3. The CDR3 loop reads CASRDRDNQPQHF. The CDR3 DNA reads TGTGCCAGCAGGGACAGAGACAATCAGCCCCAGCATTTT. The chain carries TRBV6-6 and TRBJ1-5, with D tentatively TRBD1 (6 bases). Germline assignment: CDR1 MNHNY and CDR2 SVGAGI (reference sequence). This CDR3 region has 13 residues. Trimming cost V 6 bases and J 3 bases, with 9 bases left between them.